This T cell receptor beta chain was recorded in a study of blood T cell repertoires in COVID-19. Looking at the study overall: There were acute and convalescent COVID-19 samples, and they came from the United States, Italy and Spain.

Libraries were prepared by immunoSEQ multiplex PCR; TCRdb keeps only in-frame clonotypes and omits some of them. The sample records 300,000 or so clones, more than 75% being singletons. Researchers sorted participants into cohorts using their self-reported clinical history. Recovery meant two consecutive negative NP/OP PCR tests, professional clearance, or resolved symptoms. Concerning this clone itself: Other DNA sequences in the sample encode the same CDR3.

Germline V gene data show CDR1 as SGHAT and CDR2 as FQNNGV. Between the trimmed V and J ends, which lost 3 bases and 9 bases, there was a span of 6 bases. This CDR3 region has 11 residues. This sequence joins TRBV11-2 and TRBJ2-1; D is possibly TRBD2 (6 bases). The material sequenced was PBMCs or T cells enriched from blood (not recorded which). The origin of this receptor is a woman between 18 and 29 years old who had recovered from COVID-19. CDR3 in amino acids: CASSLGGEQFF. The CDR3 nucleotides are TGTGCCAGCAGCTTGGGGGGTGAGCAGTTCTTC. The full variable domain, in which reference TRBV11-2 and TRBJ2-1 provide the parts outside the CDR3, is EAGVAQSPRYKIIEKRQSVAFWCNPISGHATLYWYQQILGQGPKLLIQFQNNGVVDDSQLPKDRFSAERLKGVDSTLKIQPAKLEDSAVYLCASSLGGEQFFGPGTRLTVL.